One T cell receptor beta chain is described in this entry. This sample was included in a study of T cell changes during pregnancy in multiple sclerosis. V dropped 2 bases and J dropped 7 bases, with 11 bases sitting between them. The germline gives CDR1 SGHDN, CDR2 FVKESK. The CDR3 totals 13 residues. Generated by immunoSEQ multiplex PCR, the TCRdb table keeps only in-frame clones and is missing some. The table shows tens of thousands of clones, with about nine tenths occurring only once. The chain carries TRBV14 and TRBJ1-2; D is undetermined. The TCR comes from a female donor with multiple sclerosis, enrolled in a pregnancy study. This specimen consisted of peripheral blood, obtained in the third trimester of pregnancy. The CDR3 region has the DNA TGTGCCAGCAGCCAACACGACACGACTGGCTACACCTTC. Its translation is CASSQHDTTGYTF.